A selection of T cell receptor beta chains follows, all from one sample in a study of cytomegalovirus exposure and HLA in healthy donors. Clones were read by immunoSEQ multiplex PCR, and TCRdb kept only the in-frame ones, dropping some. This sample has around 130,000 clones, with more than 80% found just once. The sample was PBMCs. These receptors came from a woman in her forties in good health and CMV-seropositive. The CDR3 runs from the conserved cysteine through the conserved F or W. D genes are given only for firm matches.

J: TRBJ2-5
V: TRBV11-2
D: -
CDR3: CASSPPPEETQYF
DNA: TGTGCCAGCAGCCCCCCTCCGGAAGAGACCCAGTACTTC

J: TRBJ2-5
V: TRBV30
D: TRBD2
CDR3: CAWSVPIIERGDQETQYF
DNA: TGTGCCTGGAGTGTACCCATAATTGAGCGGGGGGACCAAGAGACCCAGTACTTC

J: TRBJ1-4
V: TRBV30
D: TRBD1
CDR3: CAWSGPGQAVEKLFF
DNA: TGTGCCTGGAGTGGCCCGGGACAGGCTGTAGAAAAACTGTTTTTT

J: TRBJ2-3
V: TRBV7-8
D: -
CDR3: CASSLLTGLNTQYF
DNA: TGTGCCAGCAGCCTCTTGACAGGATTGAATACGCAGTATTTT

J: TRBJ2-6
V: TRBV7-3
D: TRBD1
CDR3: CASSLRSGDSFSGANVLTF
DNA: TGTGCCAGCAGCTTAAGATCAGGGGACAGCTTCTCTGGGGCCAACGTCCTGACTTTC

J: TRBJ1-1
V: TRBV7-6
D: TRBD1
CDR3: CASSFQGDTEAFF
DNA: TGTGCCAGCAGCTTTCAGGGGGATACTGAAGCTTTCTTT

J: TRBJ2-3
V: TRBV19
D: -
CDR3: CASTPTGFTDTQYF
DNA: TGTGCCAGTACACCAACAGGGTTCACAGATACGCAGTATTTT

J: TRBJ2-5
V: TRBV2
D: -
CDR3: CASTGKQETQYF
DNA: TGTGCCAGCACAGGGAAACAAGAGACCCAGTACTTC

J: TRBJ1-1
V: TRBV5-1
D: TRBD1
CDR3: CASSQQGSSTEAFF
DNA: TGCGCCAGCAGCCAACAGGGGTCGAGCACTGAAGCTTTCTTT

J: TRBJ1-1
V: TRBV28
D: -
CDR3: CASSLWGDDNTEAFF
DNA: TGTGCCAGCAGTTTATGGGGAGACGATAACACTGAAGCTTTCTTT

J: TRBJ2-3
V: TRBV5-4
D: -
CDR3: CASSTGTGTDTQYF
DNA: TGTGCCAGCAGCACCGGGACTGGAACAGATACGCAGTATTTT

J: TRBJ2-2
V: TRBV9
D: TRBD1
CDR3: CASSAGTAGAGELFF
DNA: TGTGCCAGCAGCGCGGGGACAGCTGGAGCCGGGGAGCTGTTTTTT